The source of this T cell receptor beta chain is a study of CD8 T cells in Susac syndrome. The junction had 6 bases not matched to a gene; V was cut back by 4 bases and J by 4 bases. This CDR3 is built from 13 residues. Per germline, CDR1 SQVTM and CDR2 ANQGSEA. The RNA input was about 0.45 to 1 ug, and it was reverse transcribed with random hexamers. TCRdb reanalysed the immunoSEQ multiplex PCR reads using MiXCR and keeps one entry per CDR3 protein. The sample has more than 150,000 distinct CDR3 sequences, under 95% seen once. Sequencing of TCR beta covered CD8+ and CD4+ T cells obtained from blood. Controls matched for age and sex were healthy donors. TEMRA cells were FACS-enriched and CD8+ and CD4+ T cells negatively isolated.

The sequenced sample consisted of CD4+ T cells from PBMCs. V and J are TRBV29-1 and TRBJ2-5, with 7 bases matching TRBD1. This TCR was recovered from a human donor in good health. The CDR3 here is CSVVRGGGETQYF. CDR3 in DNA: TGCAGCGTTGTTAGAGGGGGCGGAGAGACCCAGTACTTC.